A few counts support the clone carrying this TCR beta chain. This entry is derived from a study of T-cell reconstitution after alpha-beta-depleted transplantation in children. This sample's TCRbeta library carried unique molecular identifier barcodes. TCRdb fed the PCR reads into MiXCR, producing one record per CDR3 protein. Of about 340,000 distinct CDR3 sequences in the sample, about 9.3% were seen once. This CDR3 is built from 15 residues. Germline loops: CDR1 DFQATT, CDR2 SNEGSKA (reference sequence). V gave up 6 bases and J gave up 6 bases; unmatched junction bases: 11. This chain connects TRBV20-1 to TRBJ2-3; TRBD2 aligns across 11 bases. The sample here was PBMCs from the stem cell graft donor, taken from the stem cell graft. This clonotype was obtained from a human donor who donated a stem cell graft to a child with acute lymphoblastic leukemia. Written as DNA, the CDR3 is TGCAGTGCGCCGATCGTGGCTAGCGGGAGGGATACGCAGTATTTT. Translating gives CSAPIVASGRDTQYF.